Below, 7 T cell receptor beta chains from the same sample are listed, as sequenced in a study of T-cell memory formation after mild COVID-19. TCRdb reprocessed the 5' RACE reads via MiXCR and lists one record per CDR3 protein. This sample has roughly 110,000 distinct CDR3 sequences, with roughly 12% found just once. The sequenced material came from PBMCs or a T cell subset sorted from them (not recorded which). These receptors were taken from an adult woman who had mild COVID-19 (a few samples of this study predate the infection). Cell type and time point are not known.

This clonotype appeared a few times. The V and J genes are TRBV24-1 and TRBJ2-1; D perhaps matches TRBD1 (6 bases). The CDR3 covers 12 residues. Germline V gene sequence: CDR1 KGHDR, CDR2 SFDVKD. The V and J ends lost 6 bases and 8 bases respectively, with 10 bases between them. DNA for the CDR3: TGTGCCACCAGTATCCGGACAGATGAGCAGTTCTTC. Translation gives CATSIRTDEQFF.

V gene TRBV27 combines with J gene TRBJ2-7; D tentatively fits TRBD1 or TRBD2 (6 bases each). The CDR3 covers 15 residues. The germline V gene has CDR1 MNHEY and CDR2 SMNVEV (reference sequence). V shed 5 bases and J shed 3 bases, with 17 bases lying between them. CDR3 nucleotides: TGTGCCAGCAGTGCCGGGGGCCACCCCCACTACGAGCAGTACTTC. Translated: CASSAGGHPHYEQYF.

V gene TRBV4-1 combines with J gene TRBJ1-2, with D uncertain. CDR3 length: 14 amino acids. Deletions cut 5 bases from V and 6 bases from J, with 16 bases between. Germline V gene sequence: CDR1 MGHRA, CDR2 YSYEKL. The CDR3 region has the DNA TGCGCCAGCAGCAAAAAAAGAACGACGGATGGCTACACCTTC. This encodes CASSKKRTTDGYTF.

This clonotype showed up just a few times. V gene TRBV24-1 combines with J gene TRBJ1-1; a possible D gene is TRBD1 (6 bases). The CDR3 has 16 amino acids. V shed 5 bases and J shed 4 bases, with 19 bases lying between them. CDR1 KGHDR and CDR2 SFDVKD come from the germline V gene. The CDR3 DNA reads as TGTGCCACCAGTGCCCCCGGGCGGGGGCCGAGCACTGAAGCTTTCTTT. This encodes CATSAPGRGPSTEAFF.

This rearrangement joins TRBV7-2 to TRBJ1-1; 7 bases line up with TRBD1. V was clipped by 4 bases and J by 1 base; unmatched bases: 9. This CDR3 has 16 amino acids. Germline CDR1 is SGHTA and CDR2 is FQGNSA. CDR3 coding DNA: TGTGCCAGCAGCTCCACAGGGGTTTACGCGAACACTGAAGCTTTCTTT. Its translation: CASSSTGVYANTEAFF.

The CDR3 region has the DNA TGTGCCAGTAGTCATACACAGGGGTATGGCTACACCTTC. It is translated as CASSHTQGYGYTF. The chain combines TRBV19 with TRBJ1-2; 7 bases line up with TRBD1. CDR3 length equals 13 residues. Germline V CDR1 and CDR2: LNHDA, SQIVND (reference sequence). V trimming: 5 bases; J trimming: 5 bases; junction bases outside the gene matches: 5.

This clonotype was observed a handful of times. J is TRBJ2-3 and V is TRBV5-4; 11 nucleotides match TRBD2. The CDR3 loop spans 18 amino acids. In germline, CDR1 is SGHNT, CDR2 YYREEE (reference sequence). The junction had 6 bases not matched to a gene; V was cut back by 0 bases and J by 0 bases. CDR3 region: CASSLDGGTSGSTDTQYF. Written as DNA, the CDR3 is TGTGCCAGCAGCTTGGACGGCGGGACTAGCGGAAGCACAGATACGCAGTATTTT.